Each of the 15 T cell receptor beta chains below was sequenced from the same sample in a study of fetal regulatory T cell absence and autoimmunity. Libraries were prepared by immunoSEQ multiplex PCR; TCRdb keeps only in-frame clonotypes and omits some of them. The sample yields 95,000 to 100,000 clones, 60% to 80% seen once. The sequencing input was pancreas tissue. These receptors were collected from a male donor with IPEX syndrome.

The V call is TRBV7-2, the J call TRBJ1-3, with 8 bases lining up with TRBD1. Germline V lookup: CDR1 SGHTA, CDR2 FQGNSA. This CDR3 has 16 residues. Trimming removed 7 bases from V and 4 bases from J; junction bases left unmatched: 12. CDR3 sequence: CASTGRYRGAGNTIYF. CDR3 coding DNA: TGTGCCAGCACCGGTCGGTACAGGGGGGCCGGAAACACCATATATTTT. Complete variable domain (other parts from reference TRBV7-2 and TRBJ1-3): GAGVSQSPSNKVTEKGKDVELRCDPISGHTALYWYRQSLGQGLEFLIYFQGNSAPDKSGLPSDRFSAERTGGSVSTLTIQRTQQEDSAVYLCASTGRYRGAGNTIYFGEGSWLTVV.

In this sample, this clone turned up a few times. This chain uses TRBV11-2 with TRBJ1-5; D uncertain. Germline V gene sequence: CDR1 SGHAT, CDR2 FQNNGV. Trimming cost V 1 base and J 7 bases, with 8 bases left between them. This CDR3 spans 13 amino acids. CDR3 coding DNA: TGTGCCAGCAGCTTAGGCAGGAGACAGCCCCAGCATTTT. Amino acids: CASSLGRRQPQHF.

The chain couples TRBV4-2 to TRBJ1-1; D remains ambiguous. This CDR3 has 14 residues. Germline lookup yields CDR1 LGHNA and CDR2 YNFKEQ. Trimming took off 0 bases at V and 1 base at J, with 6 bases between the two ends. DNA for the CDR3: TGTGCCAGCAGCCAAGAGCGAAGGAACACTGAAGCTTTCTTT. Protein sequence: CASSQERRNTEAFF.

This rearrangement joins TRBV5-6 to TRBJ2-5; TRBD1 matches at 11 bases. Germline V gene sequence: CDR1 SGHDT, CDR2 YYEEEE. This CDR3 has 15 amino acids. After removal of 3 bases from V and 5 bases from J, the junction contained 6 bases not matched to a gene. CDR3 coding DNA: TGTGCCAGCAGCTCGCCGGGACAGGGGGTTGAGACCCAGTACTTC. Translation gives CASSSPGQGVETQYF.

V gene TRBV6-5 combines with J gene TRBJ1-2; D perhaps matches TRBD1 (6 bases). Trimming stripped 0 bases from V and 8 bases from J, with 7 bases between. The CDR3 runs to 12 residues. Looked up from germline, CDR1 is MNHEY and CDR2 is SVGAGI. The CDR3 sequence: CASSYSTGGYTF. The CDR3 DNA follows: TGTGCCAGCAGTTACTCAACAGGGGGCTACACCTTC.

V usage is TRBV9 and J usage is TRBJ2-2; TRBD2 is a possible D gene (5 bases). V lost 0 bases, J lost 1 base, and 10 bases lay in between. The germline V gene has CDR1 SGDLS and CDR2 YYNGEE. The CDR3 is made up of 16 amino acids. The CDR3 DNA follows: TGTGCCAGCAGCGTAGCCAGCGGATTGAACACCGGGGAGCTGTTTTTT. Translation gives CASSVASGLNTGELFF.

This chain joins TRBV18 and TRBJ2-2; TRBD2 is a possible D gene (6 bases). CDR1 is KGHSH, CDR2 LQKENI, per germline. The CDR3 loop spans 15 amino acids. The V gene lost 3 bases and the J gene lost 9 bases, with 17 bases spanning the gap. The CDR3 protein is CASSPGSGQARELFF. CDR3 DNA sequence: TGTGCCAGCTCACCGGGTAGCGGACAAGCACGGGAGCTGTTTTTT.

The chain couples TRBV6-4 to TRBJ2-3; TRBD2 agrees at 12 bases. Trimming at V came to 2 bases and at J to 3 bases, leaving 0 bases not matched to a gene. The germline V gene has CDR1 MRHNA and CDR2 SNTAGT. The CDR3 has 15 residues. CDR3 sequence (DNA): TGTGCCAGCAGTGACGGGACTAGCGGGACAGATACGCAGTATTTT. This codes for CASSDGTSGTDTQYF.

The chain has TRBV7-2 and TRBJ1-2; 12 nucleotides align to TRBD1. This CDR3 contains 16 residues. Trimming took 0 bases from V and 2 from J; bases not matched to a gene: 1. The germline V gene has CDR1 SGHTA and CDR2 FQGNSA. The CDR3 loop reads CASSLAGTGGNYGYTF. CDR3 coding DNA: TGTGCCAGCAGCTTAGCCGGGACAGGGGGCAACTATGGCTACACCTTC.

The chain has TRBV15 and TRBJ1-4, with 8 positions matching TRBD1. The J segment lost 6 bases and the V segment lost 2 bases, leaving 11 bases of the junction unmatched. The CDR3 loop spans 17 amino acids. Germline-derived CDR1 and CDR2 are LNHNV and YYDKDF (reference sequence). In nucleotides, the CDR3 is TGTGCCACCAGCAGATCCCGGGTTTACAGGGGGGATGAAAAACTGTTTTTT. Translation: CATSRSRVYRGDEKLFF.

Written as DNA, the CDR3 is TGTGCCAGCAGCGCCCCGGGGGTAGATACGCAGTATTTT. Its protein product is CASSAPGVDTQYF. The chain recombines TRBV25-1 with TRBJ2-3; weak D call: TRBD2 (6 bases). The V and J ends lost 6 bases and 5 bases respectively, with 12 bases between them. This CDR3 is 13 amino acids long. CDR1 and CDR2 from the germline V gene are MGHDK and SYGVNS.

The chain uses TRBV6-5 and TRBJ2-2, with 7 bases identical to TRBD2. CDR1 is MNHEY, CDR2 SVGAGI, per germline. V lost 2 bases and J lost 7; bases outside the gene matches: 4. The CDR3 extends over 14 amino acids. The CDR3 protein is CASSYGEGIGELFF. As DNA, the CDR3 is TGTGCCAGCAGTTACGGGGAGGGGATCGGGGAGCTGTTTTTT.

This chain connects TRBV9 to TRBJ2-5, with TRBD2 matching 8 bases. The CDR3 extends over 15 amino acids. V lost 4 bases, J lost 5 bases, and 10 bases stayed unmatched. CDR1 is SGDLS and CDR2 is YYNGEE in the germline V gene. The CDR3 loop reads CASSRAGGQGETQYF. The CDR3, as DNA: TGTGCCAGCAGCAGGGCGGGGGGCCAGGGGGAGACCCAGTACTTC.

The chain combines TRBV5-1 with TRBJ2-7; 10 nucleotides align to TRBD2. The CDR3 has 15 residues. V lost 3 bases and J lost 4; bases outside the gene matches: 7. Germline V gene lookup returns CDR1 SGHRS and CDR2 YFSETQ. CDR3: CASSSLAGGHYEQYF. CDR3 DNA sequence: TGCGCCAGCAGCTCATTAGCGGGAGGTCATTACGAGCAGTACTTC.

On this clone itself: Other nucleotide sequences from this sample produce the same CDR3. The chain has TRBV4-1 and TRBJ2-1, with D possibly TRBD2 on 6 matching bases. CDR1 MGHRA and CDR2 YSYEKL come from the germline V gene. The CDR3 loop spans 13 amino acids. V lost 0 bases to trimming and J lost 8 bases, with 8 bases between them. The CDR3 is CASSQDRDYEQFF. DNA of the CDR3: TGCGCCAGCAGCCAAGACCGGGACTATGAGCAGTTCTTC.